These T cell receptor beta chains were read from a single sample in a study of tumor-infiltrating lymphocytes in oesophageal squamous cell carcinoma. TCRdb re-derived calls from the PCR reads in MiXCR, one entry per CDR3 protein. Seen here are roughly 21,000 distinct CDR3 sequences, around 33% observed once, and the top ten hold 12%. Sequencing was done on a sample of esophageal tumor tissue. These receptors were obtained from a male donor with esophageal squamous cell carcinoma. Both conserved end residues are part of each CDR3. A D gene is named only where the DNA matches it firmly. Not every row has a clone size; where given, it reads once, few, many or a size class.

TRBJ2-6	-	TRBV7-8	medium-sized	TGTGCCAGCAGCCCGGGCCCCTTCAACGTCCTGACTTTC	CASSPGPFNVLTF
TRBJ2-4	-	TRBV7-3	medium-sized	TGTGCCAGCAGCTTATCCCAGTACTTC	CASSLSQYF
TRBJ2-1	TRBD2	TRBV5-5	once	TGCGCCAGCAGCTTGGCCTTGGGGGGGGTCTACAATGAGCAGTTCTTC	CASSLALGGVYNEQFF
TRBJ1-6	-	TRBV6-2/TRBV6-3	-	TGTGCCAGCAGTTATACGTCCAATAATTCACCCCTCCACTTT	CASSYTSNNSPLHF
TRBJ2-1	TRBD2	TRBV28	many	TGTGCCAGCAGTCCACCGACTAGCGGGAGCTACAATGAGCAGTTCTTC	CASSPPTSGSYNEQFF
TRBJ1-1	-	TRBV7-3	-	TGTGCCAGCAGCTTAGACAGGCTCACTGAAGCTTTCTTT	CASSLDRLTEAFF
TRBJ2-1	-	TRBV6-1	medium-sized	TGTGCCAGCAGTGAAGCGCCTAGGTGGTCGTCCAATGAGCAGTTCTTC	CASSEAPRWSSNEQFF
TRBJ2-3	-	TRBV5-1	-	TGCGCCAGCAGCTTGGCCACGAATGATGCGCAGTATTTT	CASSLATNDAQYF
TRBJ2-5	-	TRBV19	many	TGTGCCAGTAGACAAAGCGGAGAGACCCAGTACTTC	CASRQSGETQYF
TRBJ2-3	TRBD2	TRBV7-2	few	TGTGCCAGCAGCTCCCAGACTAGCGGGAGATGGGGCACAGATACGCAGTATTTT	CASSSQTSGRWGTDTQYF
TRBJ2-1	-	TRBV19	many	TGTGCCAGTACCACGTTTGGAACTATACCCAATGAGCAGTTCTTC	CASTTFGTIPNEQFF
TRBJ2-1	-	TRBV19	few	TGTGCCAGTAGTAACCCGGGACTCCAATCCAATGAGCAGTTCTTC	CASSNPGLQSNEQFF
TRBJ2-1	-	TRBV7-6	-	TGTGCCAGCAGCTTAGATAGCAGGGGTGAGCAGTTCTTC	CASSLDSRGEQFF
TRBJ2-5	TRBD2	TRBV7-3	-	TGTGCCAGCAGCTACCCTAGCGGCCAAAAGACCCAGTACTTC	CASSYPSGQKTQYF
TRBJ2-5	-	TRBV7-6	few	TGTGCTAGCAGCCCATCGGGGATACAAGAGACCCAGTACTTC	CASSPSGIQETQYF
TRBJ2-5	TRBD1	TRBV7-6	-	TGTGCCAGCAGACCTGCTACAGGGGCGGATGGGTCCCAGTACTTC	CASRPATGADGSQYF
TRBJ1-4	-	TRBV28	many	TGTGCCAGCAGTTTTCGGACACTTAATGAAAAACTGTTTTTT	CASSFRTLNEKLFF
TRBJ2-3	-	TRBV6-2/TRBV6-3	-	TGTGCCAGCAGTTACTCGAAAGGGGTTACGCAGTATTTT	CASSYSKGVTQYF
TRBJ2-3	-	TRBV7-2	medium-sized	TGTGCCAGCAGCCCGTTACCCAGCACAGATACGCAGTATTTT	CASSPLPSTDTQYF
TRBJ1-4	-	TRBV7-9	-	TGTGCCAGCAGCTCACCGACTAGCGGGAGGTTAACAGATACGCAGTTTTTT	CASSSPTSGRLTDTQFF
TRBJ2-7	-	TRBV7-6	-	TGTGCCAGCAGCTCTCAGGGACGGGACGAGCAGTACTTC	CASSSQGRDEQYF
TRBJ2-7	-	TRBV20-1	-	TGCAGTGCTAGAGACGGGACCCGAATCGACGAGCAGTACTTC	CSARDGTRIDEQYF
TRBJ2-3	-	TRBV11-2	-	TGTGCCAGCAGCTTATCTTTCACCGCAGATACGCAGTATTTT	CASSLSFTADTQYF
TRBJ2-1	TRBD2	TRBV3-1	few	TGTGCCAGCAGCACACAGTCCGGGACTAGCTTCTTC	CASSTQSGTSFF
TRBJ1-1	TRBD1	TRBV19	-	TGTGCCAGTAGTATTGGGACAGGGAACACTGAAGCTTTCTTT	CASSIGTGNTEAFF
TRBJ2-6	-	TRBV7-9	medium-sized	TGTGCCAGCAGCCAGGGCTACTCTGGGGCCAACGTCCTGACTTTC	CASSQGYSGANVLTF
TRBJ2-7	-	TRBV6-6	few	TGTGCCAGCAGTTACTCTCCCGGACTCGGGGGCAATGAGCAGTACTTC	CASSYSPGLGGNEQYF